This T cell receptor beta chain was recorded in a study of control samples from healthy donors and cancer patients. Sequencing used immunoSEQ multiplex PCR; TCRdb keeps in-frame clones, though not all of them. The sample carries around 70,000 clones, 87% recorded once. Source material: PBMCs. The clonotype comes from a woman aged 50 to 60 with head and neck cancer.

CDR3 in DNA: TGTGCCATCAGCTTTACAGGGGCTAACTATGGCTACACCTTC. As protein: CAISFTGANYGYTF. The V gene is TRBV10-3, the J gene TRBJ1-2; 7 positions agree with TRBD1. CDR1 and CDR2 (germline): ENHRY, SYGVKD. J lost 0 bases, V lost 6 bases, and 4 bases had no gene match. CDR3 length: 14 residues.